A single sample is the source of the 21 T cell receptor beta chains below, sequenced in a study of type 1 regulatory T cells (dated by TCRdb to about 2021). No antigen is known for these receptors. The sequencing machine was an Illumina MiSeq. In-frame beta chains were kept once TCRdb had trimmed the public reads at Q25 with fastp and called clones with MiXCR. Rows with one shared CDR3 protein collapse into an entry with the most common genes and DNA. Across this sample there are tens of thousands of distinct CDR3 sequences, with roughly two thirds seen only once. Of the sample, approximately 14% is held by the ten largest clones. Material: cultured T cells, either the whole culture or a sorted T cell fraction (not recorded which). The cell subset or site label on this specimen signifies: Tr1-enriched cell product generated in vitro against host alloantigens. The receptors stem from a human donor in good health.

The chain employs TRBV5-1 and TRBJ2-1; D possibly matches TRBD1 or TRBD2 (5 bases each). V dropped 2 bases and J dropped 1 base, with 19 bases sitting between them. Germline CDR1 reads SGHRS; CDR2 reads YFSETQ. There are 18 residues in the CDR3. Here the CDR3 reads CASSFGAQTVGSYNEQFF. For the CDR3, the DNA is TGCGCCAGCAGCTTCGGGGCTCAAACGGTAGGGTCCTACAATGAGCAGTTCTTC.

The chain uses TRBV15 and TRBJ2-5; tentatively, D is TRBD2 (5 bases). There are 14 residues in the CDR3. V was cut by 1 base and J by 5 bases, with 11 bases left in between. The germline CDR1 and CDR2 sequences are LNHNV and YYDKDF (reference sequence). The CDR3 here is CATSRAGSVETQYF. CDR3 sequence (DNA): TGTGCCACCAGCAGAGCGGGTAGCGTGGAGACCCAGTACTTC.

The V call is TRBV11-3, the J call TRBJ2-1; D assignment may be TRBD1 or TRBD2 (5 bases each). The CDR3 is made up of 17 amino acids. V lost 3 bases and J 10 bases, leaving 25 bases between the germline ends. Germline CDR1 SGHNT, CDR2 YENEEA. The CDR3 sequence: CASSFQRVGAQRGEQFF. For the CDR3, the DNA is TGTGCCAGCAGCTTTCAGAGGGTTGGGGCCCAACGAGGGGAGCAGTTCTTC.

The chain couples TRBV14 to TRBJ2-1; D remains ambiguous. CDR1 and CDR2 from the germline V gene are SGHDN and FVKESK. Trimming pared 2 bases from V and 6 bases from J, leaving 11 bases between. The CDR3 runs to 14 residues. This CDR3 reads CASSQPQPGNEQFF. In DNA form, the CDR3 reads TGTGCCAGCAGCCAACCCCAGCCGGGCAATGAGCAGTTCTTC.

The V call is TRBV12-3 or TRBV12-4, the J call TRBJ1-5; 8 nucleotides match TRBD1. The CDR3 runs 16 residues. V lost 3 bases to trimming and J lost 15 bases; unmatched junction nucleotides: 19. The CDR3 protein is CASSLTSPGQALLSHF. Here the CDR3 DNA reads TGTGCCAGCAGTTTGACCTCCCCGGGACAGGCCCTCTTGTCGCATTTT.

The CDR3 DNA follows: TGTGCCACCAGTGTTGGACTCCGGGGGGCAGGGGCCAACGTCCTGACTTTC. It specifies CATSVGLRGAGANVLTF. The rearrangement uses TRBV24-1 and TRBJ2-6, with a possible D match to TRBD2 (7 bases). CDR1 is KGHDR, CDR2 SFDVKD, per germline. The V gene lost 5 bases and the J gene lost 4 bases, with 17 bases spanning the gap. The CDR3 is 17 residues long.

J is TRBJ2-7 and V is TRBV20-1; D is perhaps TRBD1 (6 bases). The V gene's germline CDR1 is DFQATT and CDR2 SNEGSKA (reference sequence). With 5 bases removed from V and 6 bases from J, the gap between germline ends came to 14 bases. This CDR3 comprises 12 residues. The CDR3 here is CSAGKSGVEQYF. The CDR3 nucleotides read TGCAGTGCTGGGAAATCAGGGGTCGAGCAGTACTTC.

Only a few counts were recorded for this clonotype. The V call is TRBV5-1, the J call TRBJ2-2, with 8 positions matching TRBD2. Losses at the gene ends were 1 base for V and 5 bases for J; bases not matched to a gene: 4. The CDR3 is 15 residues long. CDR1 is SGHRS, CDR2 YFSETQ, per germline. CDR3: CASSLLGGATGELFF. The CDR3 coding sequence is TGCGCCAGCAGCTTGCTCGGGGGGGCGACCGGGGAGCTGTTTTTT.

The V call is TRBV30, the J call TRBJ1-5; weak D call: TRBD1 (5 bases). The CDR3 consists of 13 residues. The ends were cut back, 2 bases at V and 5 bases at J, with 10 bases in the middle. Per germline, CDR1 GTSNPN and CDR2 SVGIG (reference sequence). The DNA for the CDR3 is TGTGCCTGGAGTAGCAGGGAGGATCAGCCCCAGCATTTT. Translating gives CAWSSREDQPQHF.

A few counts support this clonotype. Here the CDR3 DNA reads TGTGCCAGCAGTTTTGTTGACGGTAGCAATCAGCCCCAGCATTTT. Its protein product is CASSFVDGSNQPQHF. This chain uses TRBV12-3 or TRBV12-4 with TRBJ1-5; D unclear. V lost 3 bases and J 0 bases, leaving 9 bases between the germline ends. The CDR3 contains 15 residues.

The chain employs TRBV6-4 and TRBJ2-2; D is unclear. CDR3 length equals 16 residues. V dropped 2 bases and J dropped 0 bases, with 10 bases sitting between them. The germline V gene encodes CDR1 MRHNA and CDR2 SNTAGT. In DNA, the CDR3 is TGTGCCAGCAGTGACCTAGAGATTTCGAACACCGGGGAGCTGTTTTTT. It encodes CASSDLEISNTGELFF.

The chain's CDR3 is CASSRIGPTADTQYF. The CDR3 DNA sequence: TGTGCCAGCAGTCGGATAGGACCTACAGCCGATACGCAGTATTTT. V usage is TRBV25-1 and J usage is TRBJ2-3; no clear D gene. Trimming shortened V by 5 bases and J by 6 bases, and 18 bases separated the two germline ends. Germline CDR1 is MGHDK and CDR2 is SYGVNS. CDR3 length: 15 residues.

V usage is TRBV12-3 or TRBV12-4 and J usage is TRBJ2-1; D unclear. The CDR3 extends over 11 amino acids. Trimming took 3 bases from V and 11 from J, leaving 8 bases between them. CDR3 amino acids: CASSLGRKQFF. The CDR3 DNA sequence: TGTGCCAGCAGTTTGGGCCGGAAGCAGTTCTTC.

Here the CDR3 reads CASSVASGAGELFF. In DNA, the CDR3 is TGTGCCAGCAGCGTAGCTAGCGGGGCCGGGGAGCTGTTTTTT. The rearrangement joins TRBV9 to TRBJ2-2; 9 bases match TRBD2. The V gene end was trimmed by 0 bases and the J gene end by 6 bases; junction bases not matched to a gene: 0. CDR1 and CDR2 from the germline V gene are SGDLS and YYNGEE. There are 14 residues in the CDR3.

The table lists this clonotype with a few counts. The chain recombines TRBV28 with TRBJ1-6, with 11 nucleotides matching TRBD1. The CDR3 runs to 16 residues. V gave up 10 bases and J gave up 5 bases; unmatched junction bases: 10. Per the germline V gene, CDR1 is MDHEN and CDR2 is SYDVKM. CDR3 bases: TGTGCCATCCTGGGGACAGGGGGAATGAATAATTCACCCCTCCACTTT. Protein: CAILGTGGMNNSPLHF.

This rearrangement joins TRBV20-1 to TRBJ2-1; 10 nucleotides align to TRBD2. The CDR3 is 13 residues long. CDR1 and CDR2 (germline): DFQATT, SNEGSKA (reference sequence). Unmatched junction bases numbered 5, after V lost 3 bases and J lost 9 bases. The CDR3 region is CSARDVAGGEQFF. The CDR3 DNA reads as TGCAGTGCTAGGGATGTAGCGGGGGGTGAGCAGTTCTTC.

The chain uses TRBV12-3 or TRBV12-4 and TRBJ2-5; 9 nucleotides agree with TRBD2. The CDR3 length is 14 residues. Germline trimming cut 3 bases from V and 5 bases from J; bases unmatched to any gene: 4. CDR3 bases: TGTGCCAGCAGTTTTAGGACTAGCGTTGAGACCCAGTACTTC. This sequence encodes CASSFRTSVETQYF.

Concerning this clonotype itself: One end of the junction varies from germline; a read error may be responsible. This chain joins TRBV5-1 and TRBJ2-1, with D uncertain. This CDR3 spans 13 amino acids. CDR1 and CDR2 from the germline V gene are SGHRS and YFSETQ. The CDR3 nucleotides are TGTGCCAGCAGCCAAGATGGTGACAATGAGCAGTTCTTC. Protein: CASSQDGDNEQFF.

V is TRBV7-2 and J is TRBJ2-5; D is unresolved. Trimming removed 3 bases from V and 1 base from J, with 6 bases in between. The CDR3 loop spans 13 amino acids. Germline V gene lookup returns CDR1 SGHTA and CDR2 FQGNSA. CDR3 nucleotide sequence: TGTGCCAGCAGCTTCCCGCCCCAAGAGACCCAGTACTTC. Translation: CASSFPPQETQYF. The full variable domain, rest sourced from reference TRBV7-2 and TRBJ2-5, is GAGVSQSPSNKVTEKGKDVELRCDPISGHTALYWYRQSLGQGLEFLIYFQGNSAPDKSGLPSDRFSAERTGGSVSTLTIQRTQQEDSAVYLCASSFPPQETQYFGPGTRLLVL.

The chain uses TRBV3-1 and TRBJ1-2; TRBD1 matches at 10 bases. This CDR3 has 14 amino acids. The germline gives CDR1 LGHDT, CDR2 YNNKEL (reference sequence). Germline trimming cut 4 bases from V and 5 bases from J; bases unmatched to any gene: 4. CDR3 nucleotides: TGTGCCAGCAGCCGCCGGGACAGGGGTTATGGCTACACCTTC. This encodes CASSRRDRGYGYTF. The variable domain in full, with the rest retrieved from reference TRBV3-1 and TRBJ1-2, is DTAVSQTPKYLVTQMGNDKSIKCEQNLGHDTMYWYKQDSKKFLKIMFSYNNKELIINETVPNRFSPKSPDKAHLNLHINSLELGDSAVYFCASSRRDRGYGYTFGSGTRLTVV.

This clonotype appeared a single time. The V call is TRBV5-1, the J call TRBJ2-1; 14 bases agree with TRBD2. The CDR3 is 17 residues long. CDR1 is SGHRS, CDR2 YFSETQ, per germline. The ends lost 3 bases at V and 4 bases at J; junction bases unmatched: 6. DNA of the CDR3: TGCGCCAGCAGCTGGGCGGGACTAGCGGGGGTGTACAATGAGCAGTTCTTC. Its protein product is CASSWAGLAGVYNEQFF.